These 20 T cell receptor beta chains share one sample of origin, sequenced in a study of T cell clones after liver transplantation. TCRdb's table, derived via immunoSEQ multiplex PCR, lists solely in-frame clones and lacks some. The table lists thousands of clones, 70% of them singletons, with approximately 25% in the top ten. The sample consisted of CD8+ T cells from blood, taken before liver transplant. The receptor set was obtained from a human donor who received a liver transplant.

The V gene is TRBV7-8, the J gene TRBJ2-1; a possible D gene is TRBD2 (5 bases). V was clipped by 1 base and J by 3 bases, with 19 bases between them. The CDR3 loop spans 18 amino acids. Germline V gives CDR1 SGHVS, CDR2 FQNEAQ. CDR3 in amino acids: CASSLDPYRAADYNEQFF. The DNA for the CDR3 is TGTGCCAGCAGCTTAGACCCCTACCGAGCGGCAGACTACAATGAGCAGTTCTTC.

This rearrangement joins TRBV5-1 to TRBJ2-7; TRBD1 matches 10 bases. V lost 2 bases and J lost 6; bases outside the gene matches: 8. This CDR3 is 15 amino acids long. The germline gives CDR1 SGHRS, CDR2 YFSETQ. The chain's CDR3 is CASSFGTGVGFEQYV. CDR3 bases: TGCGCCAGCAGCTTCGGGACAGGGGTAGGTTTCGAGCAGTACGTC.

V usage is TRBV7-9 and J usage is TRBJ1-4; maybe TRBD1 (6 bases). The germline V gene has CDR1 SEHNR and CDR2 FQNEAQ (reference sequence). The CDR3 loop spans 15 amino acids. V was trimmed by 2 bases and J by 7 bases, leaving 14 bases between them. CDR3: CASSLRGGGGEKLFF. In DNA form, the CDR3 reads TGTGCCAGCAGCTTAAGAGGAGGGGGTGGTGAAAAACTGTTTTTT.

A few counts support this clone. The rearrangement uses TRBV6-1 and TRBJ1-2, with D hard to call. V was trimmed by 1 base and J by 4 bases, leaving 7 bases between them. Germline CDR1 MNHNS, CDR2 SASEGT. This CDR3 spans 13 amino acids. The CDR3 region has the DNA TGTGCCAGCAGTGAAGGGGTGACCTATGGCTACACCTTC. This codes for CASSEGVTYGYTF.

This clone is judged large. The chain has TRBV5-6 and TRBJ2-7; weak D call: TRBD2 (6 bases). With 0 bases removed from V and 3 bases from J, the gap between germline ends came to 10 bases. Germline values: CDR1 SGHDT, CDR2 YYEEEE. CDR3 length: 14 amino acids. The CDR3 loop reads CASSLAGVGYEQYF. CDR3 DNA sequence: TGTGCCAGCAGCTTGGCGGGGGTCGGCTACGAGCAGTACTTC.

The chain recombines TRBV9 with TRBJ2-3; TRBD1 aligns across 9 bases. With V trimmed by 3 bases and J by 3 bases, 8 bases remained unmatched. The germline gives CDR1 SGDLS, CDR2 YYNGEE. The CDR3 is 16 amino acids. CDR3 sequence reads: CASSEEGGQGTDTQYF. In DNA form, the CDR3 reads TGTGCCAGCAGCGAGGAGGGGGGACAGGGTACAGATACGCAGTATTTT.

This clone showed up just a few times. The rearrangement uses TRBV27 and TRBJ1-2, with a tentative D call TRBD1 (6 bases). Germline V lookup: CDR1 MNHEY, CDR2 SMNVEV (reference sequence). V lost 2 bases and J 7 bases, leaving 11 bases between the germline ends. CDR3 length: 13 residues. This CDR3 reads CASSLGTGSGYTF. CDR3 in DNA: TGTGCCAGCAGTTTAGGAACAGGGAGTGGCTACACCTTC.

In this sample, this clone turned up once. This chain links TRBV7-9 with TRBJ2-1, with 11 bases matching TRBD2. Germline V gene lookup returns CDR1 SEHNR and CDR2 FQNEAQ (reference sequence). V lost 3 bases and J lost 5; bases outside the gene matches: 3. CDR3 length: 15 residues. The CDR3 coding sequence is TGTGCCAGCAGCTTTAGCGGGAGGGGAAACAATGAGCAGTTCTTC. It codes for CASSFSGRGNNEQFF. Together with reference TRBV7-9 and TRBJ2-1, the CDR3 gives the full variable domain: DTGVSQNPRHKITKRGQNVTFRCDPISEHNRLYWYRQTLGQGPEFLTYFQNEAQLEKSRLLSDRFSAERPKGSFSTLEIQRTEQGDSAMYLCASSFSGRGNNEQFFGPGTRLTVL.

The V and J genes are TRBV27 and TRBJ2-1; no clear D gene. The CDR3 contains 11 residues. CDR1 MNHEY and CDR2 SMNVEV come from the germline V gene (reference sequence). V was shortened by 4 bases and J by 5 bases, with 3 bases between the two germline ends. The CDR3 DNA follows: TGTGCCAGCAGTTCTCACAATGAGCAGTTCTTC. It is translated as CASSSHNEQFF.

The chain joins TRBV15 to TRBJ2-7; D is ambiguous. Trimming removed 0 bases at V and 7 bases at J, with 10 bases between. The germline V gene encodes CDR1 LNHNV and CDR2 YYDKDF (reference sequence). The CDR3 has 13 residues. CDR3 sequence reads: CATSRDLIGEQYV. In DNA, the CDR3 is TGTGCCACCAGCAGAGACCTAATCGGTGAGCAGTACGTC.

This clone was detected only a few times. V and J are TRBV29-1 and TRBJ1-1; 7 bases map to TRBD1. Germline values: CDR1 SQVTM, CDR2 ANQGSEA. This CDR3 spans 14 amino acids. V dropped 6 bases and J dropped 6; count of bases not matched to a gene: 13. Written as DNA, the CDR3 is TGCAGCGTGGGCAGGGGGACGATGGACGCTGAAGCTTTCTTT. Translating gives CSVGRGTMDAEAFF.

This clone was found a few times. The DNA for the CDR3 is TGTGCCAGCAGTTTTGGGACAGATACGCAGTATTTT. Translated, it gives CASSFGTDTQYF. The chain combines TRBV7-8 with TRBJ2-3; no clear D. CDR1 SGHVS and CDR2 FQNEAQ come from the germline V gene. V shed 6 bases and J shed 3 bases, with 7 bases lying between them. The CDR3 has 12 residues.

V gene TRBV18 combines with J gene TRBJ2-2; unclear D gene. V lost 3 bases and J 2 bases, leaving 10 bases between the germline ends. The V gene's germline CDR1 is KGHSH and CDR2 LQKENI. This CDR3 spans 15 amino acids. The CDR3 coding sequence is TGTGCCAGCTCACCCCCGGAAGGAAACACCGGGGAGCTGTTTTTT. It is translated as CASSPPEGNTGELFF.

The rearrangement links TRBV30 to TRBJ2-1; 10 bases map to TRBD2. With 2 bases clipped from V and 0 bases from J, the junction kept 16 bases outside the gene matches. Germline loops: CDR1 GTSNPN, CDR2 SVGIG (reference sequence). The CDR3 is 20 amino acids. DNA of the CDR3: TGTGCCTGGAGTTCTCTCGGGCTAGCGGGAGAGGGGAGCTCCTACAATGAGCAGTTCTTC. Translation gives CAWSSLGLAGEGSSYNEQFF.

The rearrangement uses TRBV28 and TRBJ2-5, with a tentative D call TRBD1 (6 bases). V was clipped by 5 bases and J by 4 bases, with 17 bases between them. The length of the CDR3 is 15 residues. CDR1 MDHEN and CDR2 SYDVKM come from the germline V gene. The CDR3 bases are TGTGCCAGCAGTACGACAGGTACTTGGGCAGAGACCCAGTACTTC. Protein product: CASSTTGTWAETQYF.

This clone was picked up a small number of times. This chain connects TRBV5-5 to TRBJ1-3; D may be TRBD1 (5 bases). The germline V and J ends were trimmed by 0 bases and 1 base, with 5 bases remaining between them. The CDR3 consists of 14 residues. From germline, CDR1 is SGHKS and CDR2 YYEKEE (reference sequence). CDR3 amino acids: CASSLAGSGNTIYF. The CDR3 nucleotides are TGTGCCAGCAGCTTGGCAGGGTCTGGAAACACCATATATTTT.

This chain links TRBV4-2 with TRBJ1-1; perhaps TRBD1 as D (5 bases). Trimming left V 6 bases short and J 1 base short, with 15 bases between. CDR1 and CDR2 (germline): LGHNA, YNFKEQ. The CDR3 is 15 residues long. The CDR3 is CASRPGSLENTEAFF. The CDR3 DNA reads TGTGCCAGCAGGCCAGGGAGTCTGGAGAACACTGAAGCTTTCTTT.

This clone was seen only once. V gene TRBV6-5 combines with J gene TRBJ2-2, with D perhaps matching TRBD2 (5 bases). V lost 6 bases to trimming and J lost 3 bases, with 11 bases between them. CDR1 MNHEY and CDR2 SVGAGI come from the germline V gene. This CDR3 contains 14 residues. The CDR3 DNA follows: TGTGCCAGCAGCCCCCGGACTTACACCGGGGAGCTGTTTTTT. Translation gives CASSPRTYTGELFF.

CDR3 loop: CASSVVEGTYGYTF. CDR3 nucleotides: TGTGCCAGCAGCGTAGTGGAGGGAACGTATGGCTACACCTTC. The chain combines TRBV9 with TRBJ1-2; the D is unclear. The CDR3 consists of 14 residues. The germline V gene has CDR1 SGDLS and CDR2 YYNGEE. V was pared by 0 bases and J by 5 bases, with 11 bases between.

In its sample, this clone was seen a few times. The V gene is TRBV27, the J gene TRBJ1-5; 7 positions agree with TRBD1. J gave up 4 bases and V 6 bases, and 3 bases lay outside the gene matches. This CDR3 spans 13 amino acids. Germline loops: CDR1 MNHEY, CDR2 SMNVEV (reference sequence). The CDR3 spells CASSLQGNQPQHF. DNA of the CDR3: TGTGCCAGCAGCTTACAGGGGAATCAGCCCCAGCATTTT.